This T cell receptor (beta chain) emerged from a study of shared clonotypes between healthy human individuals (TCRdb year 2020). Regarding the study in general: The cohort comprised a couple of women and a few men aged 18 to 49 years. Libraries were prepared and TCR repertoires were sequenced by different laboratories using diverse techniques, in order to increase sequencing depth and limit assay-specific biases. Leukapheresis yielded between about 0.8 and 8.9 billion PBMCs per donor. To estimate repertoire size and how much clonotypes are shared between individuals, the study performed deep sequencing of blood TCR repertoires from about five healthy adults. Per donor, three plates each were used for CD4 naive and CD4 memory, two for CD8 naive, and one for CD8 memory.

Results and caveats for the whole study, not just this receptor: Incomplete sequencing was indicated by rarefaction of sorted-subset datasets, despite the large sequencing depth. Larger estimated clonotype richness was generally found for naive subsets than for memory subsets. Higher generation probabilities were observed for clonotypes shared by all four sorted-subset donors than for non-shared clonotypes. Because the study included a small number of donors, the genetic and exposure-history diversity represented was limited. Pairwise subsampling indicated that sequencing depth was expected to affect the degree of clonotype sharing among donors. Sampling was restricted to blood, and TCR repertoires in tissue are likely to differ from TCR repertoires in blood. Sharing across a few donors was observed for approximately 4.6% of naive CD4, over 3% of naive CD8, roughly 2.4% of memory CD4, and about 0.4% of memory CD8 clonotypes.

A word on this clone: The target of this receptor is not known. The record has no base qualities; no much larger clone is one base away.

Inclusive of the bounding cysteine and phenylalanine, the CDR3 is 16 residues long. The read is trimmed to its CDR3 DNA, 48 bases read in frame from base 1. The germline V gene (reference sequence) supplies CDR1 LNHDA and CDR2 SQIVND. V is shortened by 6 bases, J by 6 bases, and the region joining them spans 20 bases. Using the deep immunoSEQ assay, multiplex PCR amplified TCR CDR3 regions from genomic DNA. Genomic DNA extracted from each cell subset was distributed evenly over all wells of several immunoSEQ 96-well plates, and each plate served as one replicate. Each replicate PCR for sorted subsets received around 210 ng genomic DNA, equal to roughly 30,000 T cell genomes. The purified libraries were quantified using a Qubit 3.0 fluorometer, sized with a Bioanalyzer 2100, and then quantified again using the KAPA Library Quantification kit. Each immunoSEQ 96-well plate was sequenced on its own single-read 150-cycle Illumina NextSeq 550 flow cell. The source study handled its data this way. Because the immunoSEQ output included only junctional sequences and no quality scores, the filtering could not be the same as the filtering used for full-length reads. To assign V/J genes and CDR3, sequences were annotated against IMGT germline references using PyIR, a Python wrapper for IgBLAST v1.9. Reads were removed for weak V/J assignments (E-value above 1e-6), missing CDR3, stop codons, out-of-frame junctions, or ambiguous translated residues. V3J clonotypes were defined by identical inferred V gene, J gene, and CDR3 amino acid sequence. The percentage overlap between two repertoires was calculated by dividing the number of shared unique clonotypes by the size of the smaller repertoire. Repertoire richness was assessed with RTK rarefaction, the Chao1 estimator, and Recon v2.1 estimates of unobserved clonotypes. Generation probabilities for all TCRbeta clonotypes obtained by the gDNA method from several donors were computed using OLGA. TCRdb retrieved this table from immuneACCESS and kept in-frame rearrangements only. Not all clones are present; in checked studies, unresolved V genes account for under half, and no reason is known for the remainder. V, J and clone size are those of that table, while D and trimming were read from the DNA. This sample is represented by 2 million to 2.5 million clones; 80% to 95% of them were singletons. Of the sample, 0.36% is held by the ten largest clones.

Healthy HIV-negative adults with no recently reported acute infections or vaccinations were included as donors. Every donor was a Caucasian adult living in Nashville, Tennessee, USA. CD4+ T cells were enriched by magnetic negative selection; naive cells were then positively selected on CD45RA, and the negative fraction formed the memory subset. After blood collection by leukapheresis, PBMCs were isolated using Ficoll-Histopaque density gradient centrifugation and then cryopreserved in the vapor phase of liquid nitrogen. Purity and quantity of every magnetically sorted T cell population were checked by analytical flow cytometry. Genomic DNA was isolated from each sorted fraction and quantified by UV absorbance on a Nanodrop 2000c.

Material for sequencing was naive CD4+ T cells from PBMCs. The sample's cell subset or site label, decoded: CD45RA+ positively selected. Recombination connected TRBV19 to TRBJ2-2; the D gene remains uncertain. This TCR came from a man between 18 and 35 years old in good health. Some clones in this sample may be carry-over from other donors' samples. The sequenced DNA: TGTGCCAGTAGCGCCCTGGGAAGCGTATTGGCCGGGGAGCTGTTTTTT. It codes for CASSALGSVLAGELFF.